A selection of T cell receptor beta chains follows, all from one sample in a study of blood T cells in healthy people across ages. TCRdb reanalysed the 5' RACE reads using MiXCR and keeps one entry per CDR3 protein. This sample has 1.5 million to 2 million distinct CDR3 sequences, with roughly 32% found just once. Sequences were obtained from blood. The receptors come from a woman aged 30 to 39 in good health. CDR3s include the opening cysteine and the closing phenylalanine or tryptophan. Each record gives: D gene, V gene, clone size, J gene, CDR3 protein, CDR3 DNA. D genes are given only for firm matches. Clone size is shown for a subset of rows, as once, few, many or a class of expanded clone.

TRBD1,TRBV4-2,few,TRBJ1-2,CASSLSTGDFNYGYTF,TGTGCCAGCAGCCTCTCCACAGGGGATTTCAACTATGGCTACACCTTC
NA,TRBV3-1,NA,TRBJ2-7,CASSQRVNPYEQYF,TGTGCCAGCAGCCAAAGGGTCAATCCCTACGAGCAGTACTTC
TRBD1,TRBV5-1,few,TRBJ2-3,CASSPGTGGTTDTQYF,TGCGCCAGCAGCCCCGGGACAGGGGGCACCACAGATACGCAGTATTTT
NA,TRBV9,NA,TRBJ2-6,CASSRGEAGQAGANVLTF,TGTGCCAGCAGTCGGGGTGAGGCTGGGCAGGCTGGGGCCAACGTCCTGACTTTC
NA,TRBV30,NA,TRBJ1-5,CAWSPQGKRSNQPQHF,TGTGCCTGGAGTCCGCAGGGAAAACGGTCCAATCAGCCCCAGCATTTT
TRBD2,TRBV5-6,few,TRBJ2-4,CASSLGAGGAKNIQYF,TGTGCCAGCAGCTTGGGAGCGGGAGGGGCCAAAAACATTCAGTACTTC
NA,TRBV2,NA,TRBJ2-1,CASKVGSSYNEQFF,TGTGCCAGCAAAGTTGGGAGCTCCTACAATGAGCAGTTCTTC
NA,TRBV5-5,few,TRBJ2-1,CASSLAIGAVSNEQFF,TGTGCCAGCAGCTTGGCCATCGGGGCAGTTTCCAATGAGCAGTTCTTC
TRBD1,TRBV7-2,NA,TRBJ2-5,CASRTGVAETQYF,TGTGCCAGCAGAACAGGGGTCGCCGAGACCCAGTACTTC
NA,TRBV6-5,few,TRBJ1-1,CASTDSGGKNTEAFF,TGTGCCAGCACTGACTCGGGGGGGAAGAACACTGAAGCTTTCTTT
TRBD2,TRBV7-7,few,TRBJ2-1,CASSSRGGPSNEQFF,TGTGCCAGCAGCTCACGGGGGGGCCCTAGCAATGAGCAGTTCTTC
TRBD2,TRBV20-1,few,TRBJ2-1,CSAPLIAGAREQFF,TGCAGTGCTCCCCTGATAGCGGGAGCACGCGAGCAGTTCTTC
NA,TRBV12-3/TRBV12-4,few,TRBJ1-1,CASSLGPLAFF,TGTGCCAGCAGTTTAGGCCCATTGGCTTTCTTT
TRBD2,TRBV13,NA,TRBJ2-2,CASSSKLAGGPDGELFF,TGTGCCAGCAGCTCCAAACTAGCGGGGGGGCCCGACGGGGAGCTGTTTTTT
NA,TRBV7-9,NA,TRBJ2-7,CASSLVVEPTLPHEQYF,TGTGCCAGCAGCTTAGTGGTGGAACCCACCCTTCCTCACGAGCAGTACTTC
TRBD2,TRBV6-6,few,TRBJ2-1,CASSAGTSRYNEQFF,TGTGCCAGCAGTGCCGGGACTAGCCGGTACAATGAGCAGTTCTTC
TRBD2,TRBV20-1,NA,TRBJ2-3,CSARDGASGRDTQYF,TGCAGTGCTAGAGATGGGGCTAGCGGGAGAGATACGCAGTATTTT
NA,TRBV9,NA,TRBJ2-7,CASGVALDPLEQYF,TGTGCCAGCGGCGTAGCTCTAGACCCCTTGGAGCAGTACTTC
TRBD2,TRBV4-1,many,TRBJ2-1,CASAFGGASDEQFF,TGCGCCAGTGCGTTCGGGGGGGCCAGTGATGAGCAGTTCTTC
TRBD2,TRBV6-2/TRBV6-3,NA,TRBJ2-5,CANSTGTTQETQYF,TGTGCCAACAGTACCGGGACTACACAAGAGACCCAGTACTTC
TRBD2,TRBV29-1,NA,TRBJ2-2,CSVRGGGSLYGELFF,TGCAGCGTTCGGGGGGGAGGGTCGTTATACGGGGAGCTGTTTTTT
TRBD2,TRBV27,NA,TRBJ2-3,CASGAGTSGRGQYF,TGTGCCAGCGGTGCCGGGACTAGCGGGAGAGGGCAGTATTTT
TRBD1,TRBV5-5,NA,TRBJ2-6,CASRTGEPPSGANVLTF,TGTGCCAGCAGAACAGGGGAACCTCCCTCTGGGGCCAACGTCCTGACTTTC
NA,TRBV9,NA,TRBJ2-7,CASSVDSGPTEQYF,TGTGCCAGCAGCGTAGATAGCGGACCTACGGAGCAGTACTTC
TRBD2,TRBV5-5,few,TRBJ2-1,CASSLGLGGSEQFF,TGTGCCAGCAGCTTGGGGCTGGGAGGGTCTGAGCAGTTCTTC
TRBD1,TRBV29-1,NA,TRBJ1-2,CSVEVEQGVVNGYTF,TGCAGCGTTGAAGTCGAACAGGGGGTGGTGAATGGCTACACCTTC
NA,TRBV20-1,few,TRBJ1-5,CSASVTRNQPQHF,TGCAGTGCTAGTGTCACTCGCAATCAGCCCCAGCATTTT
NA,TRBV4-2,few,TRBJ2-7,CASSQSLASVEQYF,TGTGCCAGCAGCCAATCTCTGGCTAGCGTAGAGCAGTACTTC
NA,TRBV6-1,NA,TRBJ1-2,CASSELGGRLDGYTF,TGTGCCAGCAGTGAGTTGGGAGGGAGGTTGGATGGCTACACCTTC
TRBD1,TRBV27,few,TRBJ2-7,CASSLAGTAPTYEQYF,TGTGCCAGCAGTTTAGCCGGGACAGCCCCAACCTACGAGCAGTACTTC
NA,TRBV6-1,NA,TRBJ2-7,CASSEVRRKQYF,TGTGCCAGCAGTGAAGTGCGGCGGAAGCAGTACTTC
NA,TRBV28,NA,TRBJ2-1,CASSSYVGEDLNEQFF,TGTGCCAGCAGTTCATATGTTGGAGAAGATCTGAATGAGCAGTTCTTC
NA,TRBV20-1,few,TRBJ2-1,CSARGPPVGEQGNEQFF,TGCAGTGCTAGAGGACCCCCCGTGGGGGAGCAAGGGAATGAGCAGTTCTTC